This note documents a single T cell receptor beta chain sequence. Only in-frame clones appear in the TCRdb table, and some are missing; sequencing was by immunoSEQ multiplex PCR. Of around 150,000 clones listed, roughly 86% are singletons. The data originate from a study of cytomegalovirus exposure and HLA in healthy donors. The material sequenced was PBMCs. This TCR came from a man aged 18 to 30 in good health and CMV-seropositive.

CDR3 protein: CAISRTSGRNSGEQYF. The CDR3 DNA is TGTGCCATCAGCAGGACTAGCGGGAGAAATAGTGGCGAGCAGTACTTC. The V gene is TRBV10-3, the J gene TRBJ2-7, with TRBD2 identical over 13 bases. Germline assignment: CDR1 ENHRY and CDR2 SYGVKD. With V trimmed by 6 bases and J by 6 bases, 11 bases remained unmatched. This CDR3 spans 16 amino acids.